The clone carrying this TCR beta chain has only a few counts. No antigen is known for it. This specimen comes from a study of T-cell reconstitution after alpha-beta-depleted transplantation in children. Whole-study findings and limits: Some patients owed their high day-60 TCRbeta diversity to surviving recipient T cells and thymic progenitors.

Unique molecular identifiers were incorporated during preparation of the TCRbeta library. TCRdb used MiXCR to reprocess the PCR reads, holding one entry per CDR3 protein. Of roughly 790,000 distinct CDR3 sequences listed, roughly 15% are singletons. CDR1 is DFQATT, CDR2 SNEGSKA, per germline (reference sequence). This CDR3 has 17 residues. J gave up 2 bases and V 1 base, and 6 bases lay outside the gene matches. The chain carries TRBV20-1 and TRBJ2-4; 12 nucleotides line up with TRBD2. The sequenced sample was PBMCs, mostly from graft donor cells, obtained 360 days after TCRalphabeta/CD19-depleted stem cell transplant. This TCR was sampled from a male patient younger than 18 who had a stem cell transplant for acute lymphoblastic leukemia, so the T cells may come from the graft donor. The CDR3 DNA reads TGCAGTGCTAGAGGACTAGCGGGAGTTCAGACCAAAAACATTCAGTACTTC. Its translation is CSARGLAGVQTKNIQYF.